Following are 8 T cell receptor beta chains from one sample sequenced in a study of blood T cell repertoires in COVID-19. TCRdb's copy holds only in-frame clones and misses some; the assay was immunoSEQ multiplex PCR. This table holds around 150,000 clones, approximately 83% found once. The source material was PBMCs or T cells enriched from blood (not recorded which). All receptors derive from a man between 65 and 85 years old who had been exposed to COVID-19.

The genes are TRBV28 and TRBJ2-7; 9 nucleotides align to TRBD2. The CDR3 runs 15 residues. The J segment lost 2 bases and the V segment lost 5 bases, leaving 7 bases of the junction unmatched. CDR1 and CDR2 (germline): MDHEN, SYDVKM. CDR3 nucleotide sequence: TGTGCCAGCAGTATCATAGCGGGAGAGACCTACGAGCAGTACTTC. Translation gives CASSIIAGETYEQYF.

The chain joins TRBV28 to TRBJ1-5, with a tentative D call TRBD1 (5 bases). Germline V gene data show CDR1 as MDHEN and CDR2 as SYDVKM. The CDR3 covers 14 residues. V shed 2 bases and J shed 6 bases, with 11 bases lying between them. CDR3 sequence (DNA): TGTGCCAGCAGTTTACCTGGGGGGAGTCAGCCCCAGCATTTT. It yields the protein CASSLPGGSQPQHF. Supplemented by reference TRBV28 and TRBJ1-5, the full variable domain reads DVKVTQSSRYLVKRTGEKVFLECVQDMDHENMFWYRQDPGLGLRLIYFSYDVKMKEKGDIPEGYSVSREKKERFSLILESASTNQTSMYLCASSLPGGSQPQHFGDGTRLSIL.

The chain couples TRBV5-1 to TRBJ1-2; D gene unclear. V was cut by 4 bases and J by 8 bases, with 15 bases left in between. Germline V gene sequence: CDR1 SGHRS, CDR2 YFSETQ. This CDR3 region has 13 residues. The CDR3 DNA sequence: TGCGCCAGCAGCGCCGACGGGGTAGGAGGCTACACCTTC. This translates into CASSADGVGGYTF.

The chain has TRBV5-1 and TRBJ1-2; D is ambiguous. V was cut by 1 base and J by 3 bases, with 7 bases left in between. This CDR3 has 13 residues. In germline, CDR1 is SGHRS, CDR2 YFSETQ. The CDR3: CASSLTVYYGYTF. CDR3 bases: TGCGCCAGCAGCTTGACGGTTTACTATGGCTACACCTTC. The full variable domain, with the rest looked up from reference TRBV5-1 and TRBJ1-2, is KAGVTQTPRYLIKTRGQQVTLSCSPISGHRSVSWYQQTPGQGLQFLFEYFSETQRNKGNFPGRFSGRQFSNSRSEMNVSTLELGDSALYLCASSLTVYYGYTFGSGTRLTVV.

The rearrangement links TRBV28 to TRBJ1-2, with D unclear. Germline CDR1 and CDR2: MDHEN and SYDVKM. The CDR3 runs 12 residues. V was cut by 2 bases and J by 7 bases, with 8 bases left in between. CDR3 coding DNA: TGTGCCAGCAGTTTACCGGGATCTGGCTACACCTTC. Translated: CASSLPGSGYTF.

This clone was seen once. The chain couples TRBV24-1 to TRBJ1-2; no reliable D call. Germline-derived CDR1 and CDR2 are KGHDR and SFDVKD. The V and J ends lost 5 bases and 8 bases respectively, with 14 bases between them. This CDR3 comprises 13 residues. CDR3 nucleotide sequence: TGTGCCACCAGTGGCGGAACCTCGGCCGGCTACACCTTC. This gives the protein CATSGGTSAGYTF.

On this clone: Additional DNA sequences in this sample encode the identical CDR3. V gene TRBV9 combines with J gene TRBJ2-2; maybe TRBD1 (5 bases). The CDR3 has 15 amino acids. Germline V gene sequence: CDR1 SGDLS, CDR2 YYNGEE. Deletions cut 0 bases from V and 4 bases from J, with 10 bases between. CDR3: CASSVGGSGTGELFF. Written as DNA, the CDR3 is TGTGCCAGCAGCGTAGGGGGCTCGGGCACCGGGGAGCTGTTTTTT.

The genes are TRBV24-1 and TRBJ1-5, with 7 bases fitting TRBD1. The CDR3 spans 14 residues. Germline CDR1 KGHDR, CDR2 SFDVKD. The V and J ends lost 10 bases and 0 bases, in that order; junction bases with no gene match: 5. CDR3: CATLRGFSNQPQHF. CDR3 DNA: TGTGCCACGCTCAGGGGGTTTAGCAATCAGCCCCAGCATTTT.